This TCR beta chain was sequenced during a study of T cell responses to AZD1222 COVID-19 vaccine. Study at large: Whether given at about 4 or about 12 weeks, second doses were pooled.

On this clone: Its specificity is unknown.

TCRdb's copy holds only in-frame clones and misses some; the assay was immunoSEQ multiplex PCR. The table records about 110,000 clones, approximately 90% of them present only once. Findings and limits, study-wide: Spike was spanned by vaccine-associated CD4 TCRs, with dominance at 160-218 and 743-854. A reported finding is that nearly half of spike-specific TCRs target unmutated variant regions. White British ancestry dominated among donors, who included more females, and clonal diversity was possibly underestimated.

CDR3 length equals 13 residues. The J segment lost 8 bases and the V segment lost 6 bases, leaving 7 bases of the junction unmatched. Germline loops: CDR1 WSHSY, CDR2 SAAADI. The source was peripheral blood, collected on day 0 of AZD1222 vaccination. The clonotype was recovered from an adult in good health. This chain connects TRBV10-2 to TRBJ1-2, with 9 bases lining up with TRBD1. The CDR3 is CASSLNRGQGYTF. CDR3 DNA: TGCGCCAGCAGCCTGAACAGGGGGCAGGGCTACACCTTC.